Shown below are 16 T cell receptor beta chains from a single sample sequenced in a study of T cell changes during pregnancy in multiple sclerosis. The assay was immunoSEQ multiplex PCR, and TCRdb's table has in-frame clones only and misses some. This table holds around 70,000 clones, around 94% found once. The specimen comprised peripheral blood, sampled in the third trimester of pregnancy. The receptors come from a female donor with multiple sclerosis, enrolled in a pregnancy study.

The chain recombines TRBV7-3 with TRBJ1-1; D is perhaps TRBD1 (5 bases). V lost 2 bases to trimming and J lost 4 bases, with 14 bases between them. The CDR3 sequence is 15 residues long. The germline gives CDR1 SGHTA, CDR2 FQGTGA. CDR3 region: CASSLGPQGTTEAFF. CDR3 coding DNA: TGTGCCAGCAGCTTAGGGCCCCAGGGCACCACTGAAGCTTTCTTT.

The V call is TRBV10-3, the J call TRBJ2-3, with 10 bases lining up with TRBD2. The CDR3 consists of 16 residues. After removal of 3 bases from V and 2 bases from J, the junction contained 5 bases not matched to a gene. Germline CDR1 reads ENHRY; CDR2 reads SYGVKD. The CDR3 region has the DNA TGTGCCATCAGTGAAAGAGCGGGGGGGTCCACAGATACGCAGTATTTT. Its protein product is CAISERAGGSTDTQYF.

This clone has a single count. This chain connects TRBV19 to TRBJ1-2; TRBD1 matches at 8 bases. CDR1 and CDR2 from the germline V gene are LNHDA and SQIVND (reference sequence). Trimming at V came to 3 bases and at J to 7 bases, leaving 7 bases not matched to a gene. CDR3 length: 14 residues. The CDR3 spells CASSMSLTGVGYTF. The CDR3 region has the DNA TGTGCCAGTAGTATGAGCCTGACAGGGGTTGGCTACACCTTC.

The CDR3 here is CASSSWDIGSGNTIYF. CDR3 nucleotides: TGTGCCAGCAGCTCTTGGGACATCGGGTCTGGAAACACCATATATTTT. J is TRBJ1-3 and V is TRBV5-5; tentatively, D is TRBD1 (6 bases). Trimming removed 3 bases from V and 1 base from J, with 14 bases in between. The CDR3 extends over 16 amino acids. CDR1 and CDR2 (germline): SGHKS, YYEKEE (reference sequence).

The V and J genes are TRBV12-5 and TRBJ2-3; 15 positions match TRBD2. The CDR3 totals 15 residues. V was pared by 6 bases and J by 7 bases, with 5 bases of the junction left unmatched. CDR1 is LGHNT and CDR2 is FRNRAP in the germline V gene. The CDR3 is CASGPGLAGGNTQYF. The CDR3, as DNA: TGTGCTAGTGGCCCCGGACTAGCGGGGGGGAATACGCAGTATTTT.

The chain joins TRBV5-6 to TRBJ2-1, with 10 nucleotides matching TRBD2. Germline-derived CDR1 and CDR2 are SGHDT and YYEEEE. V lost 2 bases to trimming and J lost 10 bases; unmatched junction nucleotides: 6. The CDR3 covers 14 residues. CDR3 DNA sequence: TGTGCCAGCAGCTTCAGCGGGGGGGCCCGAGAGCAGTTCTTC. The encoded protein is CASSFSGGAREQFF. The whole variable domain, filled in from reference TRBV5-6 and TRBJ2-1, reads DAGVTQSPTHLIKTRGQQVTLRCSPKSGHDTVSWYQQALGQGPQFIFQYYEEEERQRGNFPDRFSGHQFPNYSSELNVNALLLGDSALYLCASSFSGGAREQFFGPGTRLTVL.

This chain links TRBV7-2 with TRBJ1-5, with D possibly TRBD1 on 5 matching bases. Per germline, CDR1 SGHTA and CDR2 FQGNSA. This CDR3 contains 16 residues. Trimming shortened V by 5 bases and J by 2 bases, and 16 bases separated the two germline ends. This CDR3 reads CASSPRGNSGNQPQHF. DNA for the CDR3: TGTGCCAGCAGCCCCCGGGGGAATTCGGGCAATCAGCCCCAGCATTTT.

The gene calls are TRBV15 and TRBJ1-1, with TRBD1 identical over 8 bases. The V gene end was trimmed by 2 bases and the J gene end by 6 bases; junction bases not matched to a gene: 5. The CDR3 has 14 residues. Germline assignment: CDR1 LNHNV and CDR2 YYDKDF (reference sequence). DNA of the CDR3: TGTGCCACCAGCAGAAAGGGGACAGGACCTGAAGCTTTCTTT. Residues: CATSRKGTGPEAFF.

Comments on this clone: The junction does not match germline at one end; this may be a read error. DNA for the CDR3: TGTGCCAGCAGCTTGGCGGCGGGGGGGCAAGAGGCCCAGTACTTC. Translation: CASSLAAGGQEAQYF. This sequence joins TRBV5-4 and TRBJ2-5; 9 nucleotides line up with TRBD2. Germline V CDR1 and CDR2: SGHNT, YYREEE (reference sequence). The CDR3 is 15 amino acids. Full variable domain (outside the CDR3, taken from reference TRBV5-4 and TRBJ2-5): ETGVTQSPTHLIKTRGQQVTLRCSSQSGHNTVSWYQQALGQGPQFIFQYYREEENGRGNFPPRFSGLQFPNYSSELNVNALELDDSALYLCASSLAAGGQEAQYFGPGTRLLVL.

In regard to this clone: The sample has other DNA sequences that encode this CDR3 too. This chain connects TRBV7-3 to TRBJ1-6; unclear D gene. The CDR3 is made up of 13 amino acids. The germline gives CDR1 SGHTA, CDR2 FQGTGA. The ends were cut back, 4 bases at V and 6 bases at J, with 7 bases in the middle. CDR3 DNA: TGTGCCAGCAGCTACTCGGGTAATTCACCCCTCCACTTT. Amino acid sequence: CASSYSGNSPLHF.

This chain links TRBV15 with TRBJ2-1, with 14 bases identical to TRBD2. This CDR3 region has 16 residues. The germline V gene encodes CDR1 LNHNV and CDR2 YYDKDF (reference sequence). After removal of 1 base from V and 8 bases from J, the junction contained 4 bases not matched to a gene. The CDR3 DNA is TGTGCCACCAGCAGAGTGCCGGGACTAGCGGGGGATGAGCAGTTCTTC. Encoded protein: CATSRVPGLAGDEQFF.

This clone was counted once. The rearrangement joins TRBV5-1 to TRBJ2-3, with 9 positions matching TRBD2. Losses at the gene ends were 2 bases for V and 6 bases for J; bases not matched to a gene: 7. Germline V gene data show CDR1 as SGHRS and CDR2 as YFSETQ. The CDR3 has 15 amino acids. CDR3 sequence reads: CASSFIVAGADTQYF. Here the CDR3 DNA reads TGCGCCAGCAGCTTTATTGTAGCGGGGGCCGATACGCAGTATTTT.

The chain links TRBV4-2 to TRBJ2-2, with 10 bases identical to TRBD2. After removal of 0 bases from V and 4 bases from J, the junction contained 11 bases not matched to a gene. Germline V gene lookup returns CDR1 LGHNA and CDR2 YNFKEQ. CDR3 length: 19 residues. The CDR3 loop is CASSQDLRRLAGVTGELFF. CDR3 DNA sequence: TGTGCCAGCAGCCAAGATCTGAGAAGGCTAGCGGGGGTCACCGGGGAGCTGTTTTTT.

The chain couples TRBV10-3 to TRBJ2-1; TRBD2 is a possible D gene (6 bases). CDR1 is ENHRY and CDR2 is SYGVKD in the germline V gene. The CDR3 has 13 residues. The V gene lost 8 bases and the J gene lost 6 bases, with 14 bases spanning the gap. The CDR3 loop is CAIGVRDFNEQFF. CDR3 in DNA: TGTGCCATCGGGGTGCGGGATTTCAATGAGCAGTTCTTC.

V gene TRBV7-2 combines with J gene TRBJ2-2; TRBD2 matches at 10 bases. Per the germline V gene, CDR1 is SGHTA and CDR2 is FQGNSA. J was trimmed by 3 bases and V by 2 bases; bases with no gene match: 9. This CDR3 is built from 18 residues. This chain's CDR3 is CASSLFSLAGDDTGELFF. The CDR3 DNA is TGTGCCAGCAGCTTATTCAGTCTAGCGGGGGACGACACCGGGGAGCTGTTTTTT.

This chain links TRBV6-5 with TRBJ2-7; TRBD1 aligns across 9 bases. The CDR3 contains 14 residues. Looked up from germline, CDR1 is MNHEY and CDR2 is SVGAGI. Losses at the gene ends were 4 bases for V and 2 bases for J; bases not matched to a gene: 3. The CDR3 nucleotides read TGTGCCAGCAGTTTGGGACAGGGAGCCTACGAGCAGTACTTC. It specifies CASSLGQGAYEQYF.